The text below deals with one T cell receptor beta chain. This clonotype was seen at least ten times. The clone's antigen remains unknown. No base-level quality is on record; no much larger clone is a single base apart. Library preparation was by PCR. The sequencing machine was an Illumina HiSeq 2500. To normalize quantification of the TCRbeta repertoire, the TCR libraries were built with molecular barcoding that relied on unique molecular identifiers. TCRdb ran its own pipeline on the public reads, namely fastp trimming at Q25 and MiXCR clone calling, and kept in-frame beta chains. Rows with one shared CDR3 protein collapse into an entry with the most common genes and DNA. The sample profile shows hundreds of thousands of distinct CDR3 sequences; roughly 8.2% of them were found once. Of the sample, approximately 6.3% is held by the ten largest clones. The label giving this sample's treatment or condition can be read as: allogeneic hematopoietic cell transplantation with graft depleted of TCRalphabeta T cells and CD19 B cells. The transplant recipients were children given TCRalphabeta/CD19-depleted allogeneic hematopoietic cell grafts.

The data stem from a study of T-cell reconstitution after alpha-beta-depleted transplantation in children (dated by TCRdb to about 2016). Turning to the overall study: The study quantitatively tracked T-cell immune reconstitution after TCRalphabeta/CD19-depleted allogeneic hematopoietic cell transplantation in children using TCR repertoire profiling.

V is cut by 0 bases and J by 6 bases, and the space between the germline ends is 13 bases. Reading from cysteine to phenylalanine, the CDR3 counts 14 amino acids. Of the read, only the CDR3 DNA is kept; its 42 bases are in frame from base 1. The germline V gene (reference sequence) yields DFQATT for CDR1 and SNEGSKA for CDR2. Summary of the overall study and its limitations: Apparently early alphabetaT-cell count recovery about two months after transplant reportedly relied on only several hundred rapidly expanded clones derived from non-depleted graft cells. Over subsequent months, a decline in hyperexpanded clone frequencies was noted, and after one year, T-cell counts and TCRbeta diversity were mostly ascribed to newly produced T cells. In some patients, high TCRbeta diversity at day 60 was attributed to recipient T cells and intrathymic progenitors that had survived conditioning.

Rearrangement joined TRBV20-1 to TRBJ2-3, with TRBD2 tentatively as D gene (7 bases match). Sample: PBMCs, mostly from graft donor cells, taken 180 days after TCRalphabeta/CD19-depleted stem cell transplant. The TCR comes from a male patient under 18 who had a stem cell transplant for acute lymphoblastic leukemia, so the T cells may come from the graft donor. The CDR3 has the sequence CSAREAGAADTQYF. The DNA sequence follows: TGCAGTGCTAGAGAGGCGGGGGCGGCGGATACGCAGTATTTT.